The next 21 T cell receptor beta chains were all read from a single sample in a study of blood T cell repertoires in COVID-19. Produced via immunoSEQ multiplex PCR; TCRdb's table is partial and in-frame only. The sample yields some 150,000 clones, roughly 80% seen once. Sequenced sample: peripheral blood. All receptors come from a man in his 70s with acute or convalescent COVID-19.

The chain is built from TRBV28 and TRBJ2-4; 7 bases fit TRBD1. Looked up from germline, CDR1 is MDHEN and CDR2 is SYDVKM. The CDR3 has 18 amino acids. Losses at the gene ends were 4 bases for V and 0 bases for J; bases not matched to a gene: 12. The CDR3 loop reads CASSSARQGPLAKNIQYF. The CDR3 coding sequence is TGTGCCAGCAGTTCCGCCCGACAGGGACCCCTAGCCAAAAACATTCAGTACTTC.

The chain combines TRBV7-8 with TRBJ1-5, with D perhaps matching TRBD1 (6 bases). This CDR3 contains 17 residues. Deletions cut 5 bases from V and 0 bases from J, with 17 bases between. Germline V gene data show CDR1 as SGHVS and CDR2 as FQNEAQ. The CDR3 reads CASSEKTGTRSNQPQHF. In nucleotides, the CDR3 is TGTGCCAGCAGCGAGAAGACTGGGACACGTAGCAATCAGCCCCAGCATTTT.

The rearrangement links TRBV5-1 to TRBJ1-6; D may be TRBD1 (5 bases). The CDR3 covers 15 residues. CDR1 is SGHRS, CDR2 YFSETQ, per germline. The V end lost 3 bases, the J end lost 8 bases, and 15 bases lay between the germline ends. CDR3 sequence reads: CASSSELSGDSPLHF. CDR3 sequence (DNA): TGCGCCAGCAGCTCGGAGCTATCGGGGGATTCACCCCTCCACTTT.

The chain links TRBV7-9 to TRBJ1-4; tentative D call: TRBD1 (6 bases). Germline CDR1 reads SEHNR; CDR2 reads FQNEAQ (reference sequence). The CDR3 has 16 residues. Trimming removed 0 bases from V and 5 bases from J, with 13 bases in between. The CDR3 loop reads CASSLASPQGNEKLFF. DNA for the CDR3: TGTGCCAGCAGCTTAGCGTCCCCACAGGGCAATGAAAAACTGTTTTTT.

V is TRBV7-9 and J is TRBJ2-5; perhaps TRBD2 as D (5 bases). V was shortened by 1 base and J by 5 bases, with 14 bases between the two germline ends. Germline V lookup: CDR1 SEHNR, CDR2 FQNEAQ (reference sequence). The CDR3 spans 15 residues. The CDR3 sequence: CASSLGADFEETQYF. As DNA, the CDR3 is TGTGCCAGCAGCTTAGGAGCGGACTTCGAGGAGACCCAGTACTTC.

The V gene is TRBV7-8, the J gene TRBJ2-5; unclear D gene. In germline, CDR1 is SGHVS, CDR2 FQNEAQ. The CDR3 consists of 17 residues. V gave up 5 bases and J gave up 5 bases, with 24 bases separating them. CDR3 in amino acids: CASSILRPLEFRETQYF. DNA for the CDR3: TGTGCCAGCAGCATCCTAAGGCCGCTAGAATTTAGGGAGACCCAGTACTTC.

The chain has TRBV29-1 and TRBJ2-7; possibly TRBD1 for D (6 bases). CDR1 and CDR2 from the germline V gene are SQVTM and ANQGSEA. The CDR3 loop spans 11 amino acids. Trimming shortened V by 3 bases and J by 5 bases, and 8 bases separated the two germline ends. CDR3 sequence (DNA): TGCAGCGTTGACAGGGGCCACGAGCAGTACTTC. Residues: CSVDRGHEQYF.

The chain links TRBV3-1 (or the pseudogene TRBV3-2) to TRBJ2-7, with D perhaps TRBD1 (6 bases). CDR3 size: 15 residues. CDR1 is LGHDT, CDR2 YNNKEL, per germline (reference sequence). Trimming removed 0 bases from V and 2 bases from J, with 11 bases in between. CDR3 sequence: CASSQDLDSPYEQYF. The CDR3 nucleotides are TGTGCCAGCAGCCAAGACTTGGACAGTCCCTACGAGCAGTACTTC.

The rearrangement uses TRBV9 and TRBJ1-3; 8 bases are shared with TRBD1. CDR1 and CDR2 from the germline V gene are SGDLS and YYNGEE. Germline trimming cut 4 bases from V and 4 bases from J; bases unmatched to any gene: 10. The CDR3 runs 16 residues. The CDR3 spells CASSTPGQAEGNTIYF. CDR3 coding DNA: TGTGCCAGCAGCACTCCGGGACAGGCAGAAGGAAACACCATATATTTT.

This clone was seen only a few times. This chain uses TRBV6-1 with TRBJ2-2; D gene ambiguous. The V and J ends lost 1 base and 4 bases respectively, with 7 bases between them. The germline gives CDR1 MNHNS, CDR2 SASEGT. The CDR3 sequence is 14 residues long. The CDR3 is CASSEGLTTGELFF. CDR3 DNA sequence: TGTGCCAGCAGTGAAGGACTGACCACCGGGGAGCTGTTTTTT.

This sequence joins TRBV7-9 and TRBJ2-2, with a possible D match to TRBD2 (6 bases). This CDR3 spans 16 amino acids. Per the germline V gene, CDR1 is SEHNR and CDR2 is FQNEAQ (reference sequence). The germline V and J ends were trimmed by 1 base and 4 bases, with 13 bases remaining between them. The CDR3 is CASSLVRAGSTGELFF. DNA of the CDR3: TGTGCCAGCAGCTTAGTCAGGGCGGGATCCACCGGGGAGCTGTTTTTT. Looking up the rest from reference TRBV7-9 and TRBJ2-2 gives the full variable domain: DTGVSQNPRHKITKRGQNVTFRCDPISEHNRLYWYRQTLGQGPEFLTYFQNEAQLEKSRLLSDRFSAERPKGSFSTLEIQRTEQGDSAMYLCASSLVRAGSTGELFFGEGSRLTVL.

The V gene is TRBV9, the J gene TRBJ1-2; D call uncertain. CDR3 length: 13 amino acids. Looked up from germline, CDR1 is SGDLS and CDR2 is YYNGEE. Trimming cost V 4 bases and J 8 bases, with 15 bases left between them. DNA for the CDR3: TGTGCCAGCAGCCAACCAGGAGGAGACGGCTACACCTTC. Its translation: CASSQPGGDGYTF.

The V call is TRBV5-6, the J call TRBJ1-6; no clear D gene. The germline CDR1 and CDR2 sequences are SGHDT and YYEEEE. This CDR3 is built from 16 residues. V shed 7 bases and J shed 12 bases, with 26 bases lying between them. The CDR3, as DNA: TGTGCCAGCGAACCTAGACCGGGTCTCCCGAGGCTACCCCTCCACTTT. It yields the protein CASEPRPGLPRLPLHF.

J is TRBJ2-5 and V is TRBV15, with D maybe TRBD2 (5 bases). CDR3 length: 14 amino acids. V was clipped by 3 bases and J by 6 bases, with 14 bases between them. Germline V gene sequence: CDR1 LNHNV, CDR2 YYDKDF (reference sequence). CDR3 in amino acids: CATSRPEARQTQYF. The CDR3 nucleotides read TGTGCCACCAGCAGGCCGGAGGCGAGGCAGACCCAGTACTTC.

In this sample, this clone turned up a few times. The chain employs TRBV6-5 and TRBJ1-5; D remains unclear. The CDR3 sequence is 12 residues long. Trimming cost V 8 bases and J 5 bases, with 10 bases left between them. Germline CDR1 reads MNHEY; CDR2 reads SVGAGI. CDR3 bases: TGTGCCAGCTTAACGGGGTATCAGCCCCAGCATTTT. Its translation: CASLTGYQPQHF.

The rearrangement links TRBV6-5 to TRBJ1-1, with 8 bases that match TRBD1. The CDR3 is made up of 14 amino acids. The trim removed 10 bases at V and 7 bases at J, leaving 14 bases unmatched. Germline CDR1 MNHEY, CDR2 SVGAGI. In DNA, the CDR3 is TGTGCCAACCAGGGGGCGAAGGAAGTGGGTGAAGCTTTCTTT. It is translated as CANQGAKEVGEAFF.

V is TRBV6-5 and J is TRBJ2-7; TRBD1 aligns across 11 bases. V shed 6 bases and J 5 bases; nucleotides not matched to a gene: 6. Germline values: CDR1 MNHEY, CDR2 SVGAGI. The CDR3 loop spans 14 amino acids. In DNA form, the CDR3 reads TGTGCCAGCAGCCGGACAGGGGGCGACCACGAGCAGTACTTC. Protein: CASSRTGGDHEQYF.

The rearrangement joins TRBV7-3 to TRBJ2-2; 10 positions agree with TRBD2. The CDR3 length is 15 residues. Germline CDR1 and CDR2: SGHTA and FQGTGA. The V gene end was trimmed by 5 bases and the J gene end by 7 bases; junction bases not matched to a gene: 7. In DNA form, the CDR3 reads TGTGCCAGCAGCGCTCTAGCGGGGGCAGGCGGGGAGCTGTTTTTT. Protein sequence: CASSALAGAGGELFF.

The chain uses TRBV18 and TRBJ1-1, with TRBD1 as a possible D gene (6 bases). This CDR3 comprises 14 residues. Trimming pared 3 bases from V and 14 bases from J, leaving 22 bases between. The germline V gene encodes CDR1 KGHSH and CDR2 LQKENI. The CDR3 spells CASSPSVDRISIFF. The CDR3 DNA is TGTGCCAGCTCACCCTCCGTGGACAGAATCTCGATATTCTTT.

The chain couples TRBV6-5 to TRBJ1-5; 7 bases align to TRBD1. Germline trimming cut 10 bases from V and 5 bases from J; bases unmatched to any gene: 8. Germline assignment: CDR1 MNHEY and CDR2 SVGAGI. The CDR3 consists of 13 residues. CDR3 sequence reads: CAIERGQDQPQHF. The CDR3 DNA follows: TGTGCCATAGAGAGGGGGCAGGATCAGCCCCAGCATTTT.

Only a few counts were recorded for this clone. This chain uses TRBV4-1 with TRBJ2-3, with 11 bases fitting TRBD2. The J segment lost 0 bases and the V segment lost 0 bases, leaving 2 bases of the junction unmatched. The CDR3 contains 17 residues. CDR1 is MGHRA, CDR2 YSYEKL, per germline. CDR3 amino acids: CASSQEWTSGSTDTQYF. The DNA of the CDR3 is TGCGCCAGCAGCCAAGAGTGGACTAGCGGGAGCACAGATACGCAGTATTTT.